Listed here is a single T cell receptor (beta chain). There are many counts of this clonotype. It lacks a known antigen. No base-level quality is on record; no much larger clone is a single base apart. The sample is drawn from a study of regulatory T cells in long-lasting Graves disease (dated by TCRdb to the early 2020s). With respect to the entire study: Antithyroid drugs had been taken for less than 3 months by newly diagnosed Graves' disease patients. The study was registered as a clinical trial and conducted in China. This study used TCR sequencing and RNA sequencing of peripheral blood to compare persistent Graves' disease patients against newly diagnosed Graves' disease patients. TCR sequencing covered about 13 persistent and roughly 20 newly diagnosed Graves' disease patients, around 35 samples in total. Overall study results and their limits: Compared with newly diagnosed patients, persistent Graves' disease patients had lower TCR Shannon entropy and fewer highly expanded clones, which suggests clonal expansion. Only peripheral blood was studied, because thyroid tissue, the primary lesion, was inaccessible. Sequencing and analysis were restricted to the TCR beta chain. The small sample size was acknowledged by the authors as a limitation that may reduce accuracy. More public clonotypes were shared among persistent patients (more than 2,500) than among newly diagnosed patients (roughly 1,000).

Library construction relied on multiplex PCR. The instrument was an Illumina HiSeq 4000. iRepertoire HTBI primers and Arm-PCR amplification of CDR3 regions were used to construct TCR beta libraries. Before sequencing, the PCR products went through gel purification. The source study handled its data this way. Across samples, around 62 TRBV and roughly 13 TRBJ segments were identified and used for gene usage analysis of CDR3 amino acid clonotypes. Filtered high-quality paired reads were merged into contigs using COPE and FqMerger. BLAST was used to align contigs to IMGT TRBV, TRBD and TRBJ reference genes, with CDR3 defined following IMGT. Highly expanded clones were defined as clonotypes with a frequency above 0.1%. Shannon entropy served as the measure of repertoire diversity, while the Gini coefficient captured V-J evenness. A clonotype found in more than one individual was treated as public. The public sequencing data were trimmed at Q25 with fastp and processed into clonotypes with MiXCR by TCRdb, which kept only in-frame beta chains. Rows are unified per CDR3 protein, each entry keeping the most common DNA and genes. These V and J calls derive from TCRdb rather than the authors' analysis. The sample data list about 370,000 distinct CDR3 sequences, and roughly a sixth of these were observed just once. The ten largest clones capture about 24% of the sample.

The time point label of this sample denotes: newly diagnosed GD, antithyroid drugs for less than 3 months. RNA was extracted from PBMCs in TRIzol for both TCR sequencing and RNA sequencing. The diagnosis of Graves' disease was made according to American Thyroid Association guidelines. The patients came from an endocrinology department in Xi'an, China. From each patient, approximately 9.9 milliliters of peripheral blood was collected into an EDTA anticoagulant tube. Ficoll Paque Plus density gradient separation was used to isolate PBMCs, and no further T cell sorting was done. An Agilent 2100 Bioanalyzer and agarose gel were used to check RNA quality, while a NanoDrop 2000 measured RNA concentration. The specimen was peripheral blood mononuclear cells (PBMCs), collected at new diagnosis, from a patient treated with antithyroid drugs. The clonotype originates from a female donor with Graves disease.

For the CDR3, the sequence is CSARVSNSGANVLTF. The DNA sequence follows: TGCAGTGCTAGGGTCTCTAACTCTGGGGCCAACGTCCTGACTTTC. This sequence uses TRBV20-1 and TRBJ2-6; no D gene is confidently identified. There are 15 amino acids in the CDR3, from cysteine to phenylalanine inclusive. Of all the DNA, just the CDR3 is kept, 45 bases in frame from base 1. The trim is 3 bases for V and 0 bases for J, with a gap of 9 bases between the germline ends. The CDR1 and CDR2 encoded by the germline V gene (reference sequence) are DFQATT and SNEGSKA.